A single sample is the source of the 29 T cell receptor beta chains below, sequenced in a study of human T cells and chemical hapten exposure. Time point defined: patch test 3, about 24 weeks after DPC sensitization. Described treatment: therapeutic diphenylcyclopropenone sensitization with weekly scalp DPC. TCRdb reprocessed the RACE reads with MiXCR, giving one entry per CDR3 protein. The sample yields over 100,000 distinct CDR3 sequences, about 11% seen once. Sequences were derived from whole blood, sampled in connection with sensitization to the hapten diphenylcyclopropenone (DPC). These receptors originate from a woman in her 50s with alopecia areata. Some clones in this sample may be carry-over from other donors' samples.

The V call is TRBV6-2 or TRBV6-3, the J call TRBJ2-7; a possible D gene is TRBD2 (6 bases). Germline V CDR1 and CDR2: MNHEY, SVGEGT. The CDR3 is 12 residues long. Trimming stripped 5 bases from V and 7 bases from J, with 12 bases between. CDR3 sequence: CASSRGGEEQYF. The CDR3 region has the DNA TGTGCCAGCAGTAGAGGAGGGGAGGAGCAGTACTTC.

This clonotype has more than one count but fewer than ten. V usage is TRBV20-1 and J usage is TRBJ1-1, with D possibly matching TRBD1 (5 bases). This CDR3 comprises 13 residues. Germline V gene sequence: CDR1 DFQATT, CDR2 SNEGSKA (reference sequence). V lost 4 bases, J lost 3 bases, and 12 bases lay in between. CDR3 region: CSAKLWDYTEAFF. In DNA form, the CDR3 reads TGCAGTGCTAAGCTATGGGACTACACTGAAGCTTTCTTT.

The table lists this clonotype with a few counts. The DNA of the CDR3 is TGCAGTGCTCCCGGGACAGGGGGGGTGAATTCACCCCTCCACTTT. Amino acid sequence: CSAPGTGGVNSPLHF. The chain is built from TRBV20-1 and TRBJ1-6; TRBD1 aligns across 11 bases. Germline assignment: CDR1 DFQATT and CDR2 SNEGSKA (reference sequence). V lost 5 bases and J lost 7; bases outside the gene matches: 7. The CDR3 is 15 amino acids.

This clonotype has a handful of counts. The chain carries TRBV16 and TRBJ1-2, with TRBD1 as a possible D gene (6 bases). In germline, CDR1 is KGHSY, CDR2 FQNENV. Between the trimmed V and J ends, which lost 2 bases and 3 bases, there was a span of 13 bases. This CDR3 comprises 15 residues. CDR3: CASSQKTTGYYGYTF. The CDR3 DNA follows: TGTGCCAGCAGCCAAAAAACGACAGGCTACTATGGCTACACCTTC.

In regard to this clonotype: A clone one base away is much larger, so this may be a read error. The chain links TRBV7-8 to TRBJ1-5, with 7 bases lining up with TRBD1. Germline CDR1 is SGHVS and CDR2 is FQNEAQ. This CDR3 has 15 residues. The CDR3 DNA reads TGTGCCAGCAGCCCCGGGACAGCTAGCAATCACCCCCAGCATTTT. Protein sequence: CASSPGTASNHPQHF.

This clonotype was recorded a few times. The chain joins TRBV4-1 to TRBJ2-3; D is uncertain. The V and J ends lost 1 base and 6 bases respectively, with 5 bases between them. The CDR3 totals 12 residues. Germline V gene data show CDR1 as MGHRA and CDR2 as YSYEKL. CDR3 residues: CASSQAMDTQYF. CDR3 DNA sequence: TGCGCCAGCAGCCAAGCTATGGATACGCAGTATTTT.

In its sample, this clonotype was seen a few times. The V call is TRBV28, the J call TRBJ1-5; no clear D. Germline CDR1 and CDR2: MDHEN and SYDVKM. Deletions cut 7 bases from V and 1 base from J, with 29 bases between. The CDR3 has 20 residues. The CDR3 protein is CASIPRRSNRIGKSNQPQHF. The DNA for the CDR3 is TGTGCCAGCATTCCCAGGAGGTCGAATCGTATAGGGAAAAGCAATCAGCCCCAGCATTTT.

J is TRBJ2-5 and V is TRBV5-8; 9 nucleotides agree with TRBD1. V shed 5 bases and J 1 base; nucleotides not matched to a gene: 6. CDR3 length: 15 residues. Germline V gene data show CDR1 as SGHTS and CDR2 as YDEGEE. CDR3 region: CASRRDRAAQETQYF. The CDR3 DNA follows: TGTGCCAGCAGGCGGGACAGGGCCGCCCAAGAGACCCAGTACTTC.

V and J are TRBV18 and TRBJ1-1; the D is unclear. The CDR3 is made up of 16 amino acids. The V gene's germline CDR1 is KGHSH and CDR2 LQKENI. The V gene lost 1 base and the J gene lost 3 bases, with 15 bases spanning the gap. Here the CDR3 reads CASSPRPGSPDTEAFF. The CDR3 bases are TGTGCCAGCTCACCACGGCCGGGAAGCCCTGACACTGAAGCTTTCTTT.

This clonotype was counted between two and nine times. This chain joins TRBV24-1 and TRBJ2-3; possibly TRBD1 for D (6 bases). The CDR3 is 13 amino acids. CDR1 KGHDR and CDR2 SFDVKD come from the germline V gene. The CDR3 loop reads CAEPGADEETQYF. For the CDR3, the DNA is TGTGCTGAGCCAGGGGCGGACGAAGAGACGCAGTATTTT.

This clonotype has only a few counts. The V call is TRBV2, the J call TRBJ2-1, with 9 bases identical to TRBD2. Germline V CDR1 and CDR2: SNHLY, FYNNEI. Losses at the gene ends were 4 bases for V and 8 bases for J; bases not matched to a gene: 9. The CDR3 is 15 amino acids. The CDR3 sequence: CASSVGSGGNYEQFF. CDR3 coding DNA: TGTGCCAGCAGTGTAGGCAGCGGGGGGAATTATGAGCAGTTCTTC.

This clonotype has at least ten counts. The V and J genes are TRBV20-1 and TRBJ1-5, with D possibly matching TRBD1 (5 bases). Trimming left V 6 bases short and J 6 bases short, with 18 bases between. This CDR3 is 14 amino acids long. Per germline, CDR1 DFQATT and CDR2 SNEGSKA (reference sequence). The CDR3 region is CSAADNSGRQPQHF. The DNA for the CDR3 is TGCAGTGCCGCCGATAATTCAGGGCGTCAGCCCCAGCATTTT.

This clonotype was found a few times. This chain connects TRBV6-4 to TRBJ1-2; 7 nucleotides match TRBD1. The CDR3 is made up of 15 amino acids. Germline CDR1 is MRHNA and CDR2 is SNTAGT. Unmatched junction bases numbered 12, after V lost 4 bases and J lost 7 bases. This chain's CDR3 is CASSAELRTGGGYTF. The CDR3 DNA reads TGTGCCAGCAGTGCGGAGCTAAGGACAGGCGGTGGCTACACCTTC.

The genes are TRBV7-6 and TRBJ2-1; TRBD1 might be the D (5 bases). Trimming shortened V by 10 bases and J by 4 bases, and 14 bases separated the two germline ends. Germline CDR1 SGHVS, CDR2 FNYEAQ. The CDR3 consists of 13 residues. Here the CDR3 DNA reads TGTGCCACCGGACAAGGCGTTTACAATGAGCAGTTCTTC. Translating gives CATGQGVYNEQFF.

This clonotype was seen repeatedly, ten times or more. V usage is TRBV6-2 or TRBV6-3 and J usage is TRBJ2-3; D ambiguous. Trimming cost V 5 bases and J 0 bases, with 9 bases left between them. The CDR3 is 14 residues long. Germline lookup yields CDR1 MNHEY and CDR2 SVGEGT. The CDR3 region is CASSRTWSTDTQYF. The CDR3 DNA sequence: TGTGCCAGCAGTCGGACGTGGAGCACAGATACGCAGTATTTT.

J is TRBJ2-2 and V is TRBV28; TRBD1 matches at 10 bases. CDR3 length equals 16 residues. Per the germline V gene, CDR1 is MDHEN and CDR2 is SYDVKM. V lost 6 bases to trimming and J lost 4 bases; unmatched junction nucleotides: 8. The CDR3 sequence: CASRAGTGVSTGELFF. For the CDR3, the DNA is TGTGCCAGCAGGGCCGGGACAGGGGTCTCCACCGGGGAGCTGTTTTTT.

In this sample, this clonotype turned up many times. The rearrangement uses TRBV6-1 and TRBJ2-7, with a possible D match to TRBD1 (6 bases). Between the trimmed V and J ends, which lost 2 bases and 3 bases, there was a span of 17 bases. The V gene's germline CDR1 is MNHNS and CDR2 SASEGT. This CDR3 region has 16 residues. The CDR3 spells CASSEYVSGAFYEQYF. CDR3 DNA: TGTGCCAGCAGTGAATACGTGTCAGGGGCGTTCTACGAGCAGTACTTC.

Comment on this clonotype: Possible read error: a much larger clone is one base away. The CDR3 region has the DNA TGCAGTGCTAGGGAACGGGATAGCGGGGCCGGGGAGCTGTTTTTT. Translation gives CSARERDSGAGELFF. This chain links TRBV20-1 with TRBJ2-2, with 8 bases matching TRBD2. Unmatched junction bases numbered 9, after V lost 3 bases and J lost 6 bases. Germline assignment: CDR1 DFQATT and CDR2 SNEGSKA (reference sequence). The CDR3 totals 15 residues.

This clonotype was counted between two and nine times. The chain links TRBV9 to TRBJ2-5; the match to TRBD2 covers 11 bases. Germline CDR1 reads SGDLS; CDR2 reads YYNGEE. The CDR3 totals 16 residues. V was pared by 3 bases and J by 5 bases, with 9 bases of the junction left unmatched. CDR3 nucleotide sequence: TGTGCCAGCAGCGCAACTAGCGGGGGCTCCGGGGAGACCCAGTACTTC. It encodes CASSATSGGSGETQYF.

This clonotype was counted at least ten times. The V call is TRBV12-3 or TRBV12-4, the J call TRBJ1-2, with D unclear. V was clipped by 4 bases and J by 0 bases, with 6 bases between them. CDR3 length equals 13 residues. The CDR3 is CASSSGSNYGYTF. CDR3 nucleotides: TGTGCCAGCAGTTCAGGATCTAACTATGGCTACACCTTC.

This clonotype has a handful of counts. The DNA for the CDR3 is TGTGCCAGCAGCCGCAGGACTAGCGATTCCGGGGAGCTGTTTTTT. It is translated as CASSRRTSDSGELFF. J is TRBJ2-2 and V is TRBV28, with TRBD2 matching 9 bases. Germline V CDR1 and CDR2: MDHEN, SYDVKM. CDR3 length equals 15 residues. The V gene end was trimmed by 6 bases and the J gene end by 6 bases; junction bases not matched to a gene: 8.

This clonotype has at least ten counts. V usage is TRBV7-9 and J usage is TRBJ1-2, with D perhaps matching TRBD1 (5 bases). Trimming removed 7 bases at V and 2 bases at J, with 14 bases between. This CDR3 is 14 amino acids long. The germline CDR1 and CDR2 sequences are SEHNR and FQNEAQ (reference sequence). The CDR3 sequence: CASNEPGRNYGYTF. The CDR3 nucleotides are TGTGCCAGCAACGAACCGGGACGGAACTATGGCTACACCTTC. Drawing the rest from reference TRBV7-9 and TRBJ1-2, the complete variable domain is DTGVSQNPRHKITKRGQNVTFRCDPISEHNRLYWYRQTLGQGPEFLTYFQNEAQLEKSRLLSDRFSAERPKGSFSTLEIQRTEQGDSAMYLCASNEPGRNYGYTFGSGTRLTVV.

This clonotype was observed a few times. The chain has TRBV20-1 and TRBJ2-3; TRBD2 matches 9 bases. Germline trimming cut 5 bases from V and 8 bases from J; bases unmatched to any gene: 14. The V gene's germline CDR1 is DFQATT and CDR2 SNEGSKA (reference sequence). The CDR3 is 15 residues long. The CDR3 coding sequence is TGCAGTGCTCGGGACACTAGCGGGCGGGAAGCTACGCAGTATTTT. Protein product: CSARDTSGREATQYF.

This clonotype was counted a few times. V is TRBV7-2 and J is TRBJ1-5; D ambiguous. The germline V gene has CDR1 SGHTA and CDR2 FQGNSA. The length of the CDR3 is 13 residues. With 3 bases removed from V and 5 bases from J, the gap between germline ends came to 8 bases. Here the CDR3 DNA reads TGTGCCAGCAGCTTCACGGTTTATCAGCCCCAGCATTTT. The encoded protein is CASSFTVYQPQHF.

In this sample, this clonotype turned up many times. The chain links TRBV6-2 or TRBV6-3 to TRBJ2-7; 15 nucleotides line up with TRBD2. Germline trimming cut 6 bases from V and 4 bases from J; bases unmatched to any gene: 4. The CDR3 runs 15 residues. Germline CDR1 reads MNHEY; CDR2 reads SVGEGT. The CDR3 region has the DNA TGTGCCAGCAGCCCGGGACTAGCGGGAGGTTACGAGCAGTACTTC. Translating it yields CASSPGLAGGYEQYF.

This clonotype occurred a few times. J is TRBJ1-5 and V is TRBV7-2, with D hard to call. The germline V gene has CDR1 SGHTA and CDR2 FQGNSA. V lost 5 bases, J lost 7 bases, and 15 bases lay in between. This CDR3 has 14 amino acids. CDR3 nucleotide sequence: TGTGCCAGCAGCCGGAAGGTTTTAGGACAGCCCCAGCATTTT. This encodes CASSRKVLGQPQHF.

This chain joins TRBV2 and TRBJ2-1; 11 bases map to TRBD2. Per germline, CDR1 SNHLY and CDR2 FYNNEI. This CDR3 contains 14 residues. The V segment lost 6 bases and the J segment 6 bases; nucleotides outside the gene matches: 4. DNA for the CDR3: TGTGCCAGCAGGACTAGCGGGAACTCCAATGAGCAGTTCTTC. Translated: CASRTSGNSNEQFF. The full variable domain, its missing parts supplied by reference TRBV2 and TRBJ2-1, is EPEVTQTPSHQVTQMGQEVILRCVPISNHLYFYWYRQILGQKVEFLVSFYNNEISEKSEIFDDQFSVERPDGSNFTLKIRSTKLEDSAMYFCASRTSGNSNEQFFGPGTRLTVL.

This clonotype was recorded many times. The V and J genes are TRBV7-2 and TRBJ2-1, with 8 bases fitting TRBD2. Trimming took 5 bases from V and 12 from J; bases not matched to a gene: 21. Germline V gene sequence: CDR1 SGHTA, CDR2 FQGNSA. CDR3 size: 17 residues. CDR3 nucleotide sequence: TGTGCCAGCAGCGCGGGCCCGCCTGGTCTCGGGGGGGTGGTGCAGTTCTTC. It specifies CASSAGPPGLGGVVQFF.

In its sample, this clonotype was seen many times. V usage is TRBV12-3 or TRBV12-4 and J usage is TRBJ2-7, with 7 bases fitting TRBD2. Trimming at V came to 5 bases and at J to 6 bases, leaving 4 bases not matched to a gene. CDR3 size: 12 residues. The CDR3 nucleotides read TGTGCCAGCAGTGGTGGGGGGGGCGAGCAGTACTTC. It translates to CASSGGGGEQYF.